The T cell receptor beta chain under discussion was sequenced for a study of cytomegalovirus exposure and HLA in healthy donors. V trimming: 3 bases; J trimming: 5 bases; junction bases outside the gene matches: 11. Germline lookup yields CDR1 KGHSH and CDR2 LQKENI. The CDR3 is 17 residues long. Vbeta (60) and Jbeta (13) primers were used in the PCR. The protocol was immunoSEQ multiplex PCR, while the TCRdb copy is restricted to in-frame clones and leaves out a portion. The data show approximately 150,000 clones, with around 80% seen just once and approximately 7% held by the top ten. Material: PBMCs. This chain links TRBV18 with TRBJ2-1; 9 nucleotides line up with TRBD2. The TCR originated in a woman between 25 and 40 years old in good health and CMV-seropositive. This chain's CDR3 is CASSPRIAGVGDNEQFF. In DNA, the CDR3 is TGTGCCAGCTCACCCCGAATAGCGGGGGTAGGGGACAATGAGCAGTTCTTC.